This TCR beta chain appears in the sequencing data of a study of blood T cell repertoires in COVID-19. The CDR3 contains 11 residues. Per the germline V gene, CDR1 is GTSNPN and CDR2 is SVGIG (reference sequence). V was pared by 3 bases and J by 4 bases, with 4 bases between. How the authors handled the data: Reference gene primer amplification yielded estimated nucleated cell counts. TCRdb keeps only in-frame clones here, not all; method: immunoSEQ multiplex PCR. That table gives V, J and clone size, and the DNA gave D and trimming. There are about 280,000 clones in the sample; roughly 85% occur only once, and less than 6.5% lies in the top ten.

The J gene is TRBJ2-1, the V gene TRBV30; no clear D gene. The sequenced sample was peripheral blood. The TCR comes from a man aged 50 to 60 with active or convalescent COVID-19. In DNA form, the CDR3 reads TGTGCCTGGAGAGCTTACAATGAGCAGTTCTTC. Residues: CAWRAYNEQFF.